This TCR beta chain derives from a study of beta chain features in type 1 diabetes. The CDR3 covers 16 residues. Germline V gene lookup returns CDR1 SQVTM and CDR2 ANQGSEA. V lost 4 bases, J lost 7 bases, and 18 bases stayed unmatched. Overall study findings and caveats: For TCRB rearrangement, an influence of HLA type remained unresolved here.

cDNA synthesis used the whole RNA isolate, giving expressed TCRB sequences. Clones were read by immunoSEQ multiplex PCR, and TCRdb kept only the in-frame ones, dropping some. Among 330,000 or so clones listed, less than 15% were seen once. This clone was observed a few times. Its antigen is as yet unknown. V is TRBV29-1 and J is TRBJ1-2; 7 bases match TRBD1. Sequenced: central memory CD4+ T cells from blood. The source is a man aged 30 to 39 in good health. The CDR3 loop reads CSVVGTATEKTFGYTF. The CDR3 DNA reads as TGCAGCGTTGTAGGGACAGCCACCGAGAAGACTTTTGGCTACACCTTC.